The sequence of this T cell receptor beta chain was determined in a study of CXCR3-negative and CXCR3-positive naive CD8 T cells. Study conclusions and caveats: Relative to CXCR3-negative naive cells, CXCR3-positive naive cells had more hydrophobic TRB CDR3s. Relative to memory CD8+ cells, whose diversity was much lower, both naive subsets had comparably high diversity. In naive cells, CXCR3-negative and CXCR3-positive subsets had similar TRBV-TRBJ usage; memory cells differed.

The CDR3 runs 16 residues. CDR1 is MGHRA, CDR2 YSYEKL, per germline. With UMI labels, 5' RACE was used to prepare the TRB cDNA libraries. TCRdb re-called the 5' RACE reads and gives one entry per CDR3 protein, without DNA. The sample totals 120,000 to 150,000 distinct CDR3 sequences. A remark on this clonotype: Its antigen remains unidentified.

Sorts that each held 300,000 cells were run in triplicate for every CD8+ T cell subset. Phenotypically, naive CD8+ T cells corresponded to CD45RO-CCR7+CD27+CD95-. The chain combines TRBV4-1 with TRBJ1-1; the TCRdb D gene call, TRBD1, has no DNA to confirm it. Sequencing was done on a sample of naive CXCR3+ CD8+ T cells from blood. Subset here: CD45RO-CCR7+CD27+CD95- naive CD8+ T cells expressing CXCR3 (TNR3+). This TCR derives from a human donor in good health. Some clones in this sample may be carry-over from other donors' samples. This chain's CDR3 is CASSPWAGITNTEAFF.